The source of this T cell receptor (beta chain) is a study of OX40 agonist ivuxolimab in advanced cancers. Study-wide background: At doses from 0.01 to 10 mg/kg, patients were given intravenous ivuxolimab every 2 weeks. Enrolled patients in dose escalation had cancers that were hepatocellular carcinoma, melanoma, renal cell or head and neck cancer.

Notes on the study in general: Patients who responded partially at 0.1-3.0 mg/kg showed clonal expansion ranking among the lowest.

The CDR3 is 16 residues long. V gave up 5 bases and J gave up 4 bases; unmatched junction bases: 9. Germline loops: CDR1 SGHNT, CDR2 YYREEE (reference sequence). This clone was found once. The antigen remains undetermined. Autoimmune disease history or systemic immunosuppression led to patient exclusion. Here immunoSEQ multiplex PCR was the method, and the copy in TCRdb shows in-frame clones only, minus some. The sample consists of about 62,000 clones, around 80% of them appearing once. V and J are TRBV5-4 and TRBJ2-5; TRBD2 matches 12 bases. The material was CD4+ or CD8+ T cells sorted from blood, obtained in a trial of the OX40 agonist ivuxolimab. The TCR sequence derives from an adult with an advanced solid tumor such as melanoma, head and neck, liver or kidney cancer. The CDR3 DNA sequence: TGTGCCAGCAGGGACTCGGGACTAGCGGGTGGAGAGACCCAGTACTTC. Translation gives CASRDSGLAGGETQYF.